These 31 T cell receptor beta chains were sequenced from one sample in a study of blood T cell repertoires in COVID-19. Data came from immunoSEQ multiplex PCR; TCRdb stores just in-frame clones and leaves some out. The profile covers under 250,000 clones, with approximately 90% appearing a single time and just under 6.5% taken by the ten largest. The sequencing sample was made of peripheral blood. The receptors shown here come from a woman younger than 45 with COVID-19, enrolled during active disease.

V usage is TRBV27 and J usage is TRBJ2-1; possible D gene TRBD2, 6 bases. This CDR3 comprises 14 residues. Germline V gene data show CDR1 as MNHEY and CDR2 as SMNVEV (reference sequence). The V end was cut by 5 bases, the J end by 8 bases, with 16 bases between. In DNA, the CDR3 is TGTGCCAGCAGTACTCGACTAGATATCGATGAGCAGTTCTTC. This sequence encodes CASSTRLDIDEQFF.

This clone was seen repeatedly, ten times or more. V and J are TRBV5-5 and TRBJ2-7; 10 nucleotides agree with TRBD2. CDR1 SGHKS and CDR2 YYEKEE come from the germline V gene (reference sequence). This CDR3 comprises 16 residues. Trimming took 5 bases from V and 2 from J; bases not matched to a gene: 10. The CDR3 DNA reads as TGTGCCAGCAGGCAGACAAGCGGGGGGGCACCCTACGAGCAGTACTTC. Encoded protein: CASRQTSGGAPYEQYF.

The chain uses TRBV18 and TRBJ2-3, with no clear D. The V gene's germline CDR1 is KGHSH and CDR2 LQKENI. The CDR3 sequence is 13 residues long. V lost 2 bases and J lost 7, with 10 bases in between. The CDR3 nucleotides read TGTGCCAGCTCACCAACATCGTCGCATACGCAGTATTTT. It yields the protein CASSPTSSHTQYF.

The CDR3 DNA reads as TGTGCCAGCAGCTTTGTGGACAGATCCTACGAGCAGTACGTC. Protein: CASSFVDRSYEQYV. V is TRBV5-6 and J is TRBJ2-7, with a tentative D call TRBD1 (6 bases). Germline V gene lookup returns CDR1 SGHDT and CDR2 YYEEEE. Deletions cut 2 bases from V and 1 base from J, with 10 bases between. This CDR3 has 14 residues.

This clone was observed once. The CDR3 is CASSLAASYEQYF. CDR3 DNA: TGTGCCAGCAGCTTAGCCGCGAGCTACGAGCAGTACTTC. This sequence joins TRBV7-2 and TRBJ2-7, with unresolved D. Per the germline V gene, CDR1 is SGHTA and CDR2 is FQGNSA. The CDR3 length is 13 residues. Trimming removed 0 bases from V and 3 bases from J, with 6 bases in between. Drawing the rest from reference TRBV7-2 and TRBJ2-7, the complete variable domain is GAGVSQSPSNKVTEKGKDVELRCDPISGHTALYWYRQSLGQGLEFLIYFQGNSAPDKSGLPSDRFSAERTGGSVSTLTIQRTQQEDSAVYLCASSLAASYEQYFGPGTRLTVT.

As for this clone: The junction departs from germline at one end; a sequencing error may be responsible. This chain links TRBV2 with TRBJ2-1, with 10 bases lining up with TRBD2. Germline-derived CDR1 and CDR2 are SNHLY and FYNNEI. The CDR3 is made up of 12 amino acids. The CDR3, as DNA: TGTGCCAGCAGTGGGACTAGCGGAGAGGGGGTCTTC. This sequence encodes CASSGTSGEGVF.

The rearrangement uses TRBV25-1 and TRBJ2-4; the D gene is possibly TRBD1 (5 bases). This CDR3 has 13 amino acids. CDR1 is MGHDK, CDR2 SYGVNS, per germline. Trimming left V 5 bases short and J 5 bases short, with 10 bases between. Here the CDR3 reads CASSHLGENIQYF. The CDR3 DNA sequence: TGTGCCAGCAGTCACCTAGGGGAAAACATTCAGTACTTC.

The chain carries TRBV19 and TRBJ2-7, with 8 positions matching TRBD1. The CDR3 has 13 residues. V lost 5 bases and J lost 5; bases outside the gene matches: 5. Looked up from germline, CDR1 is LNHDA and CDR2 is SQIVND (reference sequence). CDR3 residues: CASSGQGAHEQYF. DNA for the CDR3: TGTGCCAGTAGTGGCCAGGGGGCCCACGAGCAGTACTTC.

The CDR3 sequence: CASSTLGRGSEKLFF. CDR3 in DNA: TGTGCCAGTAGTACCCTAGGCAGGGGAAGTGAAAAACTGTTTTTT. This chain joins TRBV19 and TRBJ1-4; a weak D match, TRBD1 (6 bases). Germline CDR1 LNHDA, CDR2 SQIVND (reference sequence). The CDR3 runs 15 residues. Trimming removed 4 bases at V and 7 bases at J, with 16 bases between.

CDR3 sequence (DNA): TGTGCCAGCAGCTTAGCCAGGGGGGCAAGGGCTAATGAAAAACTGTTTTTT. Translation gives CASSLARGARANEKLFF. The V and J genes are TRBV11-2 and TRBJ1-4, with 7 bases fitting TRBD1. The germline V gene encodes CDR1 SGHAT and CDR2 FQNNGV. The CDR3 spans 17 residues. After removal of 1 base from V and 3 bases from J, the junction contained 8 bases not matched to a gene.

CDR3 sequence reads: CASSSPRPPTDTQYF. CDR3 DNA sequence: TGTGCCAGCAGCTCCCCGCGTCCCCCCACAGATACGCAGTATTTT. The chain employs TRBV7-9 and TRBJ2-3; D unclear. Germline loops: CDR1 SEHNR, CDR2 FQNEAQ (reference sequence). V lost 4 bases and J 2 bases, leaving 13 bases between the germline ends. This CDR3 comprises 15 residues.

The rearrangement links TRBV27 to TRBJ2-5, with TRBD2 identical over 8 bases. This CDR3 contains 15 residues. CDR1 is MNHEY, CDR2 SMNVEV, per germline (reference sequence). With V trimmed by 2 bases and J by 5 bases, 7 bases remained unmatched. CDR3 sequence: CASSLIAGTVETQYF. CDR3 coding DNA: TGTGCCAGCAGTTTAATAGCGGGGACGGTGGAGACCCAGTACTTC.

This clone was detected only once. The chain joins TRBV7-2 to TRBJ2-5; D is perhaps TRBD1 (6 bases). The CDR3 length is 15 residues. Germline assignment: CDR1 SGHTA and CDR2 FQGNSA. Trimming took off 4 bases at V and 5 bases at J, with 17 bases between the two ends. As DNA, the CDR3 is TGTGCCAGCAGCTCGGCACAGGGCAAGCCGGAGACCCAGTACTTC. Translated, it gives CASSSAQGKPETQYF.

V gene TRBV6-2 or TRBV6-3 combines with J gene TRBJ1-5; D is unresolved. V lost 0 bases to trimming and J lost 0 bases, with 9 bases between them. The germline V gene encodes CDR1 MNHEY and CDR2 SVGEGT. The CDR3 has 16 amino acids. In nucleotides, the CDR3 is TGTGCCAGCAGTTACTCGGGCGGGGATAGCAATCAGCCCCAGCATTTT. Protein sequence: CASSYSGGDSNQPQHF.

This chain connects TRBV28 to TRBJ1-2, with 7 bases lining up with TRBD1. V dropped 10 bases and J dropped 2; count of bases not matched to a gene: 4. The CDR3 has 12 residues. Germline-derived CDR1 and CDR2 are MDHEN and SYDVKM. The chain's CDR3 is CAIYRGNYGYTF. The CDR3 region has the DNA TGTGCCATTTACAGGGGCAACTATGGCTACACCTTC.

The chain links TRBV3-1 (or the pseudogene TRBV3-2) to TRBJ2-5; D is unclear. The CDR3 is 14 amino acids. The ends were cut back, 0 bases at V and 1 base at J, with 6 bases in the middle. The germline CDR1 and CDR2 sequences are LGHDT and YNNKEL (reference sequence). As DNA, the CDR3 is TGTGCCAGCAGCCAAGAGGTAGCCCAAGAGACCCAGTACTTC. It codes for CASSQEVAQETQYF.

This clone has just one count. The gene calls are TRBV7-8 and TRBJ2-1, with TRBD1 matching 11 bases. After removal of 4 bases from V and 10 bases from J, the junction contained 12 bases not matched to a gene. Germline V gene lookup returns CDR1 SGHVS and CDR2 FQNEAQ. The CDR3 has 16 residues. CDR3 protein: CASSSTRDRGSKEQFF. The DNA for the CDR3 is TGTGCCAGCAGCTCAACACGGGACAGGGGGTCAAAAGAGCAGTTCTTC.

CDR3 region: CASSLGQAAYGYTF. The CDR3 DNA reads as TGCGCCAGCAGCTTGGGTCAGGCCGCTTATGGCTACACCTTC. The V call is TRBV5-1, the J call TRBJ1-2; D remains unclear. V dropped 0 bases and J dropped 5 bases, with 11 bases sitting between them. The CDR3 is 14 residues long. CDR1 is SGHRS and CDR2 is YFSETQ in the germline V gene.

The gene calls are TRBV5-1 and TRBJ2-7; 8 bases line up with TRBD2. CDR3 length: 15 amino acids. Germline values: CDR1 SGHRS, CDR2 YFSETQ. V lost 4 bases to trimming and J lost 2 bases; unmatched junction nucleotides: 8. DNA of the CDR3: TGCGCCAGCAGCCAAACCGGGACTAGTCCCTACGAGCAGTACTTC. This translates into CASSQTGTSPYEQYF.

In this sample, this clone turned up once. The CDR3 DNA is TGCGCCAGCAGCTTGGTCGGGAGACGAACAGATACGCAGTATTTT. Amino acids: CASSLVGRRTDTQYF. The V and J genes are TRBV5-1 and TRBJ2-3, with a weak D call TRBD2 (6 bases). This CDR3 contains 15 residues. The germline V and J ends were trimmed by 0 bases and 3 bases, with 11 bases remaining between them. CDR1 and CDR2 (germline): SGHRS, YFSETQ. Based on the CDR3 plus reference TRBV5-1 and TRBJ2-3, the full variable domain is KAGVTQTPRYLIKTRGQQVTLSCSPISGHRSVSWYQQTPGQGLQFLFEYFSETQRNKGNFPGRFSGRQFSNSRSEMNVSTLELGDSALYLCASSLVGRRTDTQYFGPGTRLTVL.

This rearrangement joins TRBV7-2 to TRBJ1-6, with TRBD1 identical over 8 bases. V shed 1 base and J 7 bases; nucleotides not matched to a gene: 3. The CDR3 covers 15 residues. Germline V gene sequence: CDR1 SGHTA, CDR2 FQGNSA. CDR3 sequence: CASSLGSGGNSPLHF. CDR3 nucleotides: TGTGCCAGCAGCTTAGGTTCAGGGGGCAATTCACCCCTCCACTTT. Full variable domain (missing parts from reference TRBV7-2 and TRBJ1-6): GAGVSQSPSNKVTEKGKDVELRCDPISGHTALYWYRQSLGQGLEFLIYFQGNSAPDKSGLPSDRFSAERTGGSVSTLTIQRTQQEDSAVYLCASSLGSGGNSPLHFGNGTRLTVT.

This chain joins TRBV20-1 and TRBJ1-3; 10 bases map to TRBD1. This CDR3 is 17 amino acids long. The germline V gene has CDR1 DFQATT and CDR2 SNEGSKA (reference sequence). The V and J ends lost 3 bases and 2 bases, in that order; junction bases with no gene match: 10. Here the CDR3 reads CSASGDRGRLTGNTIYF. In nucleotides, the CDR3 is TGCAGTGCTAGTGGGGACAGGGGTCGTTTGACTGGAAACACCATATATTTT.

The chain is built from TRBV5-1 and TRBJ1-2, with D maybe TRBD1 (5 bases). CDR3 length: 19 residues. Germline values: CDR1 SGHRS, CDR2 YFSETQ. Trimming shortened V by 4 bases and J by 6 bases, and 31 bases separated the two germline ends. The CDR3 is CASSPGGSTLGPTGNGYTF. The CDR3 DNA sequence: TGCGCCAGCAGCCCGGGAGGATCGACATTGGGGCCCACGGGGAATGGCTACACCTTC.

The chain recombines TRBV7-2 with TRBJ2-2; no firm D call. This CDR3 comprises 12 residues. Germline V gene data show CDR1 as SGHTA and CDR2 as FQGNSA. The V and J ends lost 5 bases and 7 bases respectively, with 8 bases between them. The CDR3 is CASSPLGGELFF. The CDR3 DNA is TGTGCCAGCAGCCCGCTAGGCGGGGAGCTGTTTTTT. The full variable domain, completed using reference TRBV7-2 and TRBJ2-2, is GAGVSQSPSNKVTEKGKDVELRCDPISGHTALYWYRQSLGQGLEFLIYFQGNSAPDKSGLPSDRFSAERTGGSVSTLTIQRTQQEDSAVYLCASSPLGGELFFGEGSRLTVL.

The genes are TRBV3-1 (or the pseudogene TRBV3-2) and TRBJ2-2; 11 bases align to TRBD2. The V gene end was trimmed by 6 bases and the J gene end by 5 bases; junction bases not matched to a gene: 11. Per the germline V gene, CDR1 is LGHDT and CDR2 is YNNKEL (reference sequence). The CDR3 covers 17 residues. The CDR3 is CASRRSGTSGVTGELFF. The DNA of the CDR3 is TGTGCCAGCAGAAGATCCGGGACTAGCGGAGTTACCGGGGAGCTGTTTTTT.

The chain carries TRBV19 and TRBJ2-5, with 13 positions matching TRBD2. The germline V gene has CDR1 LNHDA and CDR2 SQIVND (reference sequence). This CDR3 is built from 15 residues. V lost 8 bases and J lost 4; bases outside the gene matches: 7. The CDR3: CASSWTSGGRETQYF. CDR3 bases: TGTGCCAGTTCGTGGACTAGCGGGGGCAGAGAGACCCAGTACTTC.

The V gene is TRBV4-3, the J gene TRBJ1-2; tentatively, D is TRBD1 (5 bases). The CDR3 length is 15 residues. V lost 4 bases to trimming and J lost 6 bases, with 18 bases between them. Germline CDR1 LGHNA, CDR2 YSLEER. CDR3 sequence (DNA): TGCGCCAGCAGCCCTGGGGGGGGACGAGAGGATGGCTACACCTTC. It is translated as CASSPGGGREDGYTF.

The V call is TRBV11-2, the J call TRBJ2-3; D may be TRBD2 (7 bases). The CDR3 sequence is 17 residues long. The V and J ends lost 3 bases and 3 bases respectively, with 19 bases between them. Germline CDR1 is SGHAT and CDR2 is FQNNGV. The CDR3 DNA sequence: TGTGCCAGCAGCTTCACTGGGGGCATGGGAGGGACAGATACGCAGTATTTT. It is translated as CASSFTGGMGGTDTQYF. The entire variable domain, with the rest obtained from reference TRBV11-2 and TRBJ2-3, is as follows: EAGVAQSPRYKIIEKRQSVAFWCNPISGHATLYWYQQILGQGPKLLIQFQNNGVVDDSQLPKDRFSAERLKGVDSTLKIQPAKLEDSAVYLCASSFTGGMGGTDTQYFGPGTRLTVL.

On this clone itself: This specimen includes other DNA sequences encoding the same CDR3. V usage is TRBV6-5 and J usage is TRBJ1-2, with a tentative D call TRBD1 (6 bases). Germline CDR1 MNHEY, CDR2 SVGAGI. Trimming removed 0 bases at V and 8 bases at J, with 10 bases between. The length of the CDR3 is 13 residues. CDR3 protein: CASSYSRGGGYTF. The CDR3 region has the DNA TGTGCCAGCAGTTACTCCAGGGGCGGAGGCTACACCTTC.

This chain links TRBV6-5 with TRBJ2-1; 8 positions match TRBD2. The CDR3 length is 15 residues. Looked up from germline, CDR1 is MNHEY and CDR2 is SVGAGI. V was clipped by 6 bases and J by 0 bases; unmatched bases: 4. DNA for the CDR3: TGTGCCAGCAGATCGAGCGGGAGCTCCTACAATGAGCAGTTCTTC. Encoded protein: CASRSSGSSYNEQFF.

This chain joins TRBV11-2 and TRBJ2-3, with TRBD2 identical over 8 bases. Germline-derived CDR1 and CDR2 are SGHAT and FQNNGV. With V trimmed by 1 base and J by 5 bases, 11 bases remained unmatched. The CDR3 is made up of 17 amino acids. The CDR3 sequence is CASSLVPAGAVRDTQYF. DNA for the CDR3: TGTGCCAGCAGCTTAGTTCCAGCGGGAGCCGTTAGAGATACGCAGTATTTT.